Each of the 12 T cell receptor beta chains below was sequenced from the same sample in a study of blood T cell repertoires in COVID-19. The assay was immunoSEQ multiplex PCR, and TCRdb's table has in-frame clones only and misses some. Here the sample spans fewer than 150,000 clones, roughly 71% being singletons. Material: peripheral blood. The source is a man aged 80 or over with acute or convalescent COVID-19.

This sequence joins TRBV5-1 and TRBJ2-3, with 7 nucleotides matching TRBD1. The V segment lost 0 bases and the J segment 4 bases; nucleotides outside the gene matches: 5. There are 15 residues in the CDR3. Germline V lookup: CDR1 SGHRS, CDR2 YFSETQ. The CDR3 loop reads CASSLAGQGADTQYF. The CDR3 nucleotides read TGCGCCAGCAGCTTGGCCGGGCAGGGGGCAGATACGCAGTATTTT.

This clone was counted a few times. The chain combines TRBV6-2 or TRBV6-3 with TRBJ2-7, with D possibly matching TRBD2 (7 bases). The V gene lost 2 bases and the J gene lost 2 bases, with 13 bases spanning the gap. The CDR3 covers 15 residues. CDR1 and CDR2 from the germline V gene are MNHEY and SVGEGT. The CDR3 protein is CASSYSAGAAYEQYF. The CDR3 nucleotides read TGTGCCAGCAGTTACAGCGCGGGGGCAGCCTACGAGCAGTACTTC.

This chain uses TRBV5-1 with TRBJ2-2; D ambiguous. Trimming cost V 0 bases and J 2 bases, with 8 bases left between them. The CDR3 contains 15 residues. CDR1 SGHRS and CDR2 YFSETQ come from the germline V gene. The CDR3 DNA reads TGCGCCAGCAGCTTGGCCCAGAAAAACACCGGGGAGCTGTTTTTT. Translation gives CASSLAQKNTGELFF.

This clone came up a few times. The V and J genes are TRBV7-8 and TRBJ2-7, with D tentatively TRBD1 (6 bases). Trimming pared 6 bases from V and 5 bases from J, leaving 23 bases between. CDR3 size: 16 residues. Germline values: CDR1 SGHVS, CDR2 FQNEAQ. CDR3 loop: CASSYRLGAQANEQYF. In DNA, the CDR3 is TGTGCCAGCAGTTACAGGTTGGGGGCACAGGCGAACGAGCAGTACTTC.

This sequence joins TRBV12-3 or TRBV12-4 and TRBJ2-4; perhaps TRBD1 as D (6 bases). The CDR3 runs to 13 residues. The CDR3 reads CPGVRLAKNIQYF. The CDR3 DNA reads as TGTCCAGGGGTCAGGTTAGCCAAAAACATTCAGTACTTC.

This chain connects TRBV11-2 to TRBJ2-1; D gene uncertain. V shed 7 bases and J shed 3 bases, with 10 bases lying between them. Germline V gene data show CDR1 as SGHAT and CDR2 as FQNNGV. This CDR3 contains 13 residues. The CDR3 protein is CASTNNFYNEQFF. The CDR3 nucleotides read TGTGCCAGCACCAATAACTTCTACAATGAGCAGTTCTTC. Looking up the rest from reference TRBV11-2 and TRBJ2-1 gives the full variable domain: EAGVAQSPRYKIIEKRQSVAFWCNPISGHATLYWYQQILGQGPKLLIQFQNNGVVDDSQLPKDRFSAERLKGVDSTLKIQPAKLEDSAVYLCASTNNFYNEQFFGPGTRLTVL.

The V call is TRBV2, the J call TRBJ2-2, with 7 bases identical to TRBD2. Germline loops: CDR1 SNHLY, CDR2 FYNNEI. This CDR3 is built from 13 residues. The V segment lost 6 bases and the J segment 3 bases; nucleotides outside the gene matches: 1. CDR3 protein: CASSGGYTGELFF. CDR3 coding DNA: TGTGCCAGCAGCGGGGGGTACACCGGGGAGCTGTTTTTT.

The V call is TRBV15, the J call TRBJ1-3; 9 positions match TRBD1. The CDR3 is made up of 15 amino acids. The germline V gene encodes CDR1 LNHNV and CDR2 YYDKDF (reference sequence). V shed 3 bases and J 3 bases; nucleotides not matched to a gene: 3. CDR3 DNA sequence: TGTGCCACCAGCAGGGACAGGGGCTATGGAAACACCATATATTTT. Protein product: CATSRDRGYGNTIYF.

The CDR3 DNA reads TGTGCCATCAGTGGACAGGGGACCTACGAGCAGTACTTC. Protein sequence: CAISGQGTYEQYF. The V and J genes are TRBV10-3 and TRBJ2-7; TRBD1 matches at 8 bases. After removal of 4 bases from V and 2 bases from J, the junction contained 1 base not matched to a gene. The CDR3 sequence is 13 residues long. Germline assignment: CDR1 ENHRY and CDR2 SYGVKD.

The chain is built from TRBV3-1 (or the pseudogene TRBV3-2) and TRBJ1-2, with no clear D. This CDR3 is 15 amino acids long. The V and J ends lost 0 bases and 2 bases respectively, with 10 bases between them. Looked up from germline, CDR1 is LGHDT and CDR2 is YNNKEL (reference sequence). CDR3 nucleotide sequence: TGTGCCAGCAGCCAAGAGTATAACAGAAACTATGGCTACACCTTC. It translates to CASSQEYNRNYGYTF.

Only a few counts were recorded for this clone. The CDR3 sequence: CASSFGASGSPLHF. The CDR3 coding sequence is TGTGCCAGCAGCTTTGGGGCCAGTGGTTCACCCCTCCACTTT. J is TRBJ1-6 and V is TRBV7-2; possibly TRBD1 for D (5 bases). Germline values: CDR1 SGHTA, CDR2 FQGNSA. The CDR3 totals 14 residues. The V end lost 3 bases, the J end lost 9 bases, and 12 bases lay between the germline ends.

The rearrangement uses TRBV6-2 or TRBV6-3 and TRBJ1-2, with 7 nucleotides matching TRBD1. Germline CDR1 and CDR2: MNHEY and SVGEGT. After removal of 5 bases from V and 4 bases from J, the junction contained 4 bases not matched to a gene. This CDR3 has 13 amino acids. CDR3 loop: CASSIGTVYGYTF. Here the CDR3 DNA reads TGTGCCAGCAGTATTGGGACAGTCTATGGCTACACCTTC.